This T cell receptor (beta chain) is from a study of identical twins. Trimming removed 4 bases from V and 2 bases from J, with 10 bases in between. Germline CDR1 MNHEY, CDR2 SMNVEV (reference sequence). This CDR3 has 14 residues. TCRdb fed the 5' RACE reads into MiXCR, producing one record per CDR3 protein. The sample has approximately 1.8 million distinct CDR3 sequences, more than 30% seen once. Sequencing was performed on cord blood. This TCR was recovered from a newborn girl in good health. This sequence joins TRBV27 and TRBJ2-3; the D gene could be TRBD1 or TRBD2 (6 bases each). The CDR3 spells CASSWGAYTDTQYF. CDR3 nucleotides: TGTGCCAGCAGTTGGGGGGCCTACACAGATACGCAGTATTTT.